The clone carrying this T cell receptor beta chain was recorded only once. Its specificity is not known. Germline CDR1 LNHNV, CDR2 YYDKDF (reference sequence). The CDR3 is 15 amino acids. Between the trimmed V and J ends, which lost 3 bases and 1 base, there was a span of 12 bases. The data are from a study of shared clonotypes between healthy human individuals. The data were produced by immunoSEQ multiplex PCR, yet TCRdb's version contains in-frame clones alone and is incomplete. The data hold 2.3 million or so clones, with approximately 93% observed a single time. Notes on the study in general: In general, naive subsets displayed greater estimated richness than memory subsets did.

The chain uses TRBV15 and TRBJ2-5; no clear D gene. The receptor comes from a man aged 18 to 30 in good health. Some clones in this sample may be carry-over from other donors' samples. The sequencing input was naive CD4+ T cells from PBMCs. Noted subset: CD45RA+ positively selected. This CDR3 is CATSSGLVFQETQYF. The CDR3 region has the DNA TGTGCCACCAGCAGTGGGCTGGTATTCCAAGAGACCCAGTACTTC.